This is a list of T cell receptor beta chains from one sample in a study of blood T cells in healthy people across ages. Each CDR3 protein gets one entry after TCRdb re-called the 5' RACE reads with MiXCR. Of 1.2 million to 1.5 million distinct CDR3 sequences in the sample, roughly 60% were seen once. The sequenced sample consisted of blood. The receptors originated from a man younger than 35 in good health. Each CDR3 is given with its conserved first and last residue. D genes are given only for firm matches. Some rows mark clone size as missing; the rest say once, few, many or name a class of expanded clone.

J gene,D gene,V gene,clone size,CDR3 DNA,CDR3 protein
TRBJ2-3,TRBD2,TRBV11-1,NA,TGTGCCAGCAGCAGAGGACTAGTTCTAGATACGCAGTATTTT,CASSRGLVLDTQYF
TRBJ2-5,NA,TRBV25-1,NA,TGTGCCAGCACCGGGGGTGGCGGAGAGACCCAGTACTTC,CASTGGGGETQYF
TRBJ2-1,NA,TRBV28,many,TGTGCCAGCAGCTTAGGGGGGATCAATGAGCAGTTCTTC,CASSLGGINEQFF
TRBJ2-6,NA,TRBV4-1,NA,TGCGCCAGCAGCCAAGATTGGGTCCTGACTTTC,CASSQDWVLTF
TRBJ2-2,NA,TRBV20-1,NA,TGCAGTTCCCGGGGCCGCACCGGGGAGCTGTTTTTT,CSSRGRTGELFF
TRBJ2-1,NA,TRBV4-1,NA,TGCGCCAGCAGCCAAGCCATTGACAGCAATGAGCAGTTCTTC,CASSQAIDSNEQFF
TRBJ2-1,NA,TRBV6-2/TRBV6-3,NA,TGTGCCAGCAGTTACAGGGAAAATGAGCAGTTCTTC,CASSYRENEQFF
TRBJ2-3,NA,TRBV7-2,NA,TGTGCCAGCGCGGGGCCCCTCACAGATACGCAGTATTTT,CASAGPLTDTQYF
TRBJ2-6,TRBD2,TRBV7-6,NA,TGTGCCAGCAGCTTAGAACTAGCGGGAGCAGGGGCCAACGTCCTGACTTTC,CASSLELAGAGANVLTF
TRBJ2-5,TRBD2,TRBV6-5,many,TGTGCCAGCAGTTACTTAGCGGGGGGGTACCAAGAGACCCAGTACTTC,CASSYLAGGYQETQYF
TRBJ2-1,TRBD2,TRBV20-1,NA,TGCAGTGTCAGTGGGCTAGCGGGGGCCCAAGCCTACAATGAGCAGTTCTTC,CSVSGLAGAQAYNEQFF
TRBJ2-3,NA,TRBV7-9,NA,TGTGCCAGCAGCTTCCCAGGCGTGGATGATGATACGCAGTATTTT,CASSFPGVDDDTQYF
TRBJ2-7,TRBD2,TRBV29-1,NA,TGCAGCGCTGGACTAGCGGGACCGAACGAGCAGTACTTC,CSAGLAGPNEQYF
TRBJ2-7,NA,TRBV6-5,few,TGTGCCAGCAGTTCCTACTGGCAGGGTAACTACGAGCAGTACTTC,CASSSYWQGNYEQYF
TRBJ2-3,TRBD1,TRBV9,NA,TGTGCCAACAGCGCGGGACAGGGAGTTTACATTACAGATACGCAGTATTTT,CANSAGQGVYITDTQYF
TRBJ2-3,TRBD2,TRBV6-2/TRBV6-3,few,TGTGCCAGCAGAAAGACTAGCGGGAGGGGTACAGATACGCAGTATTTT,CASRKTSGRGTDTQYF
TRBJ2-7,TRBD2,TRBV27,NA,TGTGCCAGCAAAAGTGCAGGGACTACCTACGAGCAGTACTTC,CASKSAGTTYEQYF
TRBJ1-1,NA,TRBV7-9,NA,TGTGCCAGCAGCTTAGGAGGGACGGTTGAAGCTTTCTTT,CASSLGGTVEAFF
TRBJ2-1,NA,TRBV12-3/TRBV12-4,NA,TGTGCCAGCAGCCCTCGGGGGCCGGTTGTTGGAGAGCAGTTCTTC,CASSPRGPVVGEQFF